Here is one TCR beta chain with its context. The antigen remains unidentified. Unique molecular identifiers featured in each of the TCR beta cDNA libraries. Each sample of 1 to 10 million input T cells yielded around 500,000 cDNA molecules, so each molecule approximated one T cell. One entry per CDR3 protein results from TCRdb running MiXCR on the PCR reads. Of some 260,000 distinct CDR3 sequences listed, roughly a third were seen once; the top ten hold under 5.5%. The source of the sample is a study of post-analysis software for immune sequencing data. Background on the study: Recorded disease courses covered relapsing-remitting, secondary progressive and progressive-relapsing multiple sclerosis. Some patients had no subtype annotation.

Points from the study as a whole: Controls had significantly higher normalized Chao1 diversity than multiple sclerosis patients. Samples from a shared batch, those prepared together, strongly co-clustered by F measure.

The TCR sequence derives from a girl between 10 and 17 years old with multiple sclerosis. The sequenced sample consisted of blood.

The CDR3 loop is CASSLIPRNEQYF. In DNA, the CDR3 is TGTGCCAGCAGCTTAATCCCGAGGAACGAGCAGTACTTC. This rearrangement joins TRBV7-2 to TRBJ2-4, with D hard to call. The J call may be in error: the DNA end matches TRBJ2-7 better. The CDR3 is 13 residues long. Germline V lookup: CDR1 SGHTA, CDR2 FQGNSA.